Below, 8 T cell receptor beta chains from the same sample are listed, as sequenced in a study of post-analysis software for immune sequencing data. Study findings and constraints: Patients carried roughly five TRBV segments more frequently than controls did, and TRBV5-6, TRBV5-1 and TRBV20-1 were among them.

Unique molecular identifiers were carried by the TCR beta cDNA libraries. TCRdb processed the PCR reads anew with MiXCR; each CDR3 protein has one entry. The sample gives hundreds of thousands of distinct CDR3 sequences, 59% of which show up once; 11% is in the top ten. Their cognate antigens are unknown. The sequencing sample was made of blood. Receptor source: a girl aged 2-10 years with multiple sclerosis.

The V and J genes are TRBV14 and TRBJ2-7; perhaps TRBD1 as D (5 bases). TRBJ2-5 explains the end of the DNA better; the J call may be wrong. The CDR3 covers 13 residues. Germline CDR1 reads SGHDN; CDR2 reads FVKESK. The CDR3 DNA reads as TGTGCCAGCAGCCAAATCAGGGCGGAGACCCAGTACTTC. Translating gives CASSQIRAETQYF.

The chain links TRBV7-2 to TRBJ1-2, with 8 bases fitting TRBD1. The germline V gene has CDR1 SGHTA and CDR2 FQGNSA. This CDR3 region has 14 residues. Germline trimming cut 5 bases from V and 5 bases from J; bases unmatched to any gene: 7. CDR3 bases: TGTGCCAGCAGCCCGCCGGGACAGGAGTATGGCTACACCTTC. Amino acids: CASSPPGQEYGYTF.

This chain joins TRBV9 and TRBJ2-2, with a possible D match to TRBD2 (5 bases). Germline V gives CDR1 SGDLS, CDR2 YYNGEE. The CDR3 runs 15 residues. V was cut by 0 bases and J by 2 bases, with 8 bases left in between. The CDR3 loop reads CASSVAGLNTGELFF. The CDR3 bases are TGTGCCAGCAGCGTAGCAGGACTTAACACCGGGGAGCTGTTTTTT.

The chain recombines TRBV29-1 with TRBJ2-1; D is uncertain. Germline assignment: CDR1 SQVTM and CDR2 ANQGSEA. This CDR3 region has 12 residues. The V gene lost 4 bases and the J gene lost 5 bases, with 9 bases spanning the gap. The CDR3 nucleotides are TGCAGCGTTGTTCCGACCCACAATGAGCAGTTCTTC. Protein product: CSVVPTHNEQFF.

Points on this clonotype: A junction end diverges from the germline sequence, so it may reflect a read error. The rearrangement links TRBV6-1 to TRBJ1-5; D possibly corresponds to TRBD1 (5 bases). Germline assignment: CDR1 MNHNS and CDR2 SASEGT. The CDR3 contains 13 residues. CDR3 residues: CTSSLGGNQPQHF. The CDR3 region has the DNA TGTACCAGCAGCCTGGGGGGCAATCAGCCCCAGCATTTT.

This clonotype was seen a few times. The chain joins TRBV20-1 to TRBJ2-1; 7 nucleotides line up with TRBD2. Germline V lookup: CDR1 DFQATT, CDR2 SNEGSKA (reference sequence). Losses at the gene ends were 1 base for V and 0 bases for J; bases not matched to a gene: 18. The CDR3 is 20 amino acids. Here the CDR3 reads CSARVRVDSGGTISYNEQFF. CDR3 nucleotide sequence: TGCAGTGCTAGAGTAAGGGTTGATAGTGGGGGGACTATCTCCTACAATGAGCAGTTCTTC.

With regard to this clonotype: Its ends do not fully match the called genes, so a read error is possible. CDR3 sequence: CASSQDLGGMDTGELFF. The CDR3 DNA reads TGCGCCAGCAGCCAAGATCTTGGGGGTATGGACACCGGGGAGTTGTTTTTT. This chain uses TRBV4-3 with TRBJ2-2; TRBD1 or TRBD2 may be the D gene (5 bases each). CDR1 is LGHNA and CDR2 is YSLEER in the germline V gene. This CDR3 comprises 17 residues.

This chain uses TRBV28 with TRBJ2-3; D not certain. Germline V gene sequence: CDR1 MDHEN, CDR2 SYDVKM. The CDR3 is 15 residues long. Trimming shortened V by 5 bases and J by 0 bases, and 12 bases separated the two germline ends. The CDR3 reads CASSLSFESTDTQYF. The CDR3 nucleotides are TGTGCCAGCAGTCTCTCGTTTGAGAGCACAGATACGCAGTATTTT.